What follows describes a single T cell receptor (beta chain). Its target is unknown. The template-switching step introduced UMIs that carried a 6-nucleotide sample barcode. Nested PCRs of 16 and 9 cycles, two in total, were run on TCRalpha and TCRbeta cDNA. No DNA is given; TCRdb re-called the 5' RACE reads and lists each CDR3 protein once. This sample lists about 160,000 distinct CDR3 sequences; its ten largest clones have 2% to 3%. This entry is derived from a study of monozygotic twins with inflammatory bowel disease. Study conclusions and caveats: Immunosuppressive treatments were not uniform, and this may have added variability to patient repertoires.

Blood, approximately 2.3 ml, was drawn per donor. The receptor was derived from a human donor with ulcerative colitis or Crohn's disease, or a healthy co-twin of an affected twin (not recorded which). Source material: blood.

The CDR3 region is CASSLELAGGPHYNEQFF. This chain connects TRBV5-6 to TRBJ2-1; without DNA, the TCRdb call of TRBD2 cannot be checked. The CDR3 spans 18 residues. The germline V gene encodes CDR1 SGHDT and CDR2 YYEEEE.